Listed below are T cell receptor beta chains from one sample, sequenced in a study of blood T cells in healthy people across ages. Using its own MiXCR run on the 5' RACE reads, TCRdb lists one record per CDR3 protein. The data contain around 1,000,000 distinct CDR3 sequences, 20% to 25% of them singletons. These data are also associated with another study on T cells of mothers and their children.

Sequencing used blood. All receptors derive from a girl aged 2 to 10 in good health. Both conserved end residues are part of each CDR3. The D gene is left open where the match is weak. The size entry is marked missing in some rows and otherwise reads once, few, many or a size class.

d_call: NA
clone_size: few
v_call: TRBV6-5
j_call: TRBJ1-6
cdr3_aa: CASTLRNTGTSLPSPLHF
cdr3_nt: TGTGCCAGCACTTTACGGAACACTGGGACATCCCTTCCCTCACCCCTCCACTTT

d_call: TRBD1
clone_size: few
v_call: TRBV7-3
j_call: TRBJ1-2
cdr3_aa: CASSDRTGGYGYTF
cdr3_nt: TGTGCCAGCAGCGACCGGACAGGGGGCTATGGCTACACCTTC

d_call: NA
clone_size: many
v_call: TRBV12-3/TRBV12-4
j_call: TRBJ1-3
cdr3_aa: CASSLRSSGNTIYF
cdr3_nt: TGTGCCAGCAGTTTACGGAGCTCTGGAAACACCATATATTTT

d_call: TRBD2
clone_size: NA
v_call: TRBV29-1
j_call: TRBJ2-1
cdr3_aa: CSVELSGRYNEQFF
cdr3_nt: TGCAGCGTTGAATTGAGCGGGAGGTACAATGAGCAGTTCTTC

d_call: TRBD2
clone_size: NA
v_call: TRBV4-1
j_call: TRBJ2-5
cdr3_aa: CASSLIFRGVETQYF
cdr3_nt: TGCGCCAGCAGCCTCATATTTCGGGGGGTGGAGACCCAGTACTTC

d_call: TRBD2
clone_size: NA
v_call: TRBV2
j_call: TRBJ2-5
cdr3_aa: CASSGLAGDIRETQYF
cdr3_nt: TGTGCCAGCAGCGGACTAGCGGGAGATATTAGAGAGACCCAGTACTTC

d_call: NA
clone_size: NA
v_call: TRBV12-5
j_call: TRBJ2-3
cdr3_aa: CASGLSGWADTQYF
cdr3_nt: TGTGCTAGTGGTTTATCGGGCTGGGCAGATACGCAGTATTTT

d_call: NA
clone_size: NA
v_call: TRBV7-2
j_call: TRBJ1-4
cdr3_aa: CASSLGVNGYEKLFF
cdr3_nt: TGTGCCAGCAGCTTAGGCGTAAATGGATATGAAAAACTGTTTTTT

d_call: NA
clone_size: NA
v_call: TRBV11-2
j_call: TRBJ2-7
cdr3_aa: CASTVPGKGVYEQYF
cdr3_nt: TGTGCCAGCACCGTCCCCGGGAAGGGGGTTTACGAGCAGTACTTC

d_call: TRBD2
clone_size: NA
v_call: TRBV11-2
j_call: TRBJ2-5
cdr3_aa: CASSLELAGVGTPGNERFF
cdr3_nt: TGTGCCAGCAGCTTAGAATTAGCGGGAGTTGGTACCCCTGGCAATGAGCGGTTCTTC

d_call: NA
clone_size: NA
v_call: TRBV7-2
j_call: TRBJ2-5
cdr3_aa: CASSLGGRTFRETQYF
cdr3_nt: TGTGCCAGCAGCTTAGGGGGGAGGACATTCCGGGAGACCCAGTACTTC

d_call: TRBD2
clone_size: few
v_call: TRBV3-1
j_call: TRBJ2-4
cdr3_aa: CASSQREREGRIYIQYF
cdr3_nt: TGTGCCAGCAGCCAGCGTGAGCGGGAGGGAAGGATTTACATTCAGTACTTC

d_call: TRBD1
clone_size: once
v_call: TRBV20-1
j_call: TRBJ1-2
cdr3_aa: CSASPAGGNYGYTF
cdr3_nt: TGCAGTGCTAGCCCCGCAGGGGGGAACTATGGCTACACCTTC

d_call: NA
clone_size: NA
v_call: TRBV29-1
j_call: TRBJ1-1
cdr3_aa: CSVEVGQNTEAFF
cdr3_nt: TGCAGCGTTGAAGTGGGGCAGAACACTGAAGCTTTCTTT

d_call: TRBD2
clone_size: few
v_call: TRBV28
j_call: TRBJ2-7
cdr3_aa: CASRPGGRHEQYF
cdr3_nt: TGTGCCAGCAGGCCGGGAGGGCGACACGAGCAGTACTTC

d_call: NA
clone_size: NA
v_call: TRBV6-1
j_call: TRBJ2-1
cdr3_aa: CASNQRGGEQFF
cdr3_nt: TGTGCCAGCAATCAAAGAGGGGGGGAGCAGTTCTTC

d_call: NA
clone_size: few
v_call: TRBV10-3
j_call: TRBJ1-2
cdr3_aa: CAISGGRSPDGYTF
cdr3_nt: TGTGCCATCAGTGGAGGACGAAGCCCCGATGGCTACACCTTC

d_call: NA
clone_size: few
v_call: TRBV13
j_call: TRBJ2-1
cdr3_aa: CASSLAGPGDNEQFF
cdr3_nt: TGTGCCAGCAGCTTAGCAGGGCCTGGGGACAATGAGCAGTTCTTC

d_call: NA
clone_size: few
v_call: TRBV4-2
j_call: TRBJ2-2
cdr3_aa: CACSQDGLDLTGELFF
cdr3_nt: TGTGCCTGCAGCCAAGATGGACTCGACCTAACCGGGGAGCTGTTTTTT

d_call: NA
clone_size: few
v_call: TRBV7-2
j_call: TRBJ2-5
cdr3_aa: CASSPKNREETQYF
cdr3_nt: TGTGCCAGCAGCCCTAAAAACAGGGAAGAGACCCAGTACTTC

d_call: TRBD2
clone_size: NA
v_call: TRBV19
j_call: TRBJ2-4
cdr3_aa: CASSGGDDIQYF
cdr3_nt: TGTGCCAGTAGTGGGGGGGATGACATTCAGTACTTC

d_call: NA
clone_size: few
v_call: TRBV6-5
j_call: TRBJ2-3
cdr3_aa: CASSPRGPSTDTQYF
cdr3_nt: TGTGCCAGCAGTCCCAGGGGACCCAGCACAGATACGCAGTATTTT

d_call: TRBD2
clone_size: few
v_call: TRBV5-6
j_call: TRBJ2-1
cdr3_aa: CASSLDRGPAGGFNEQFF
cdr3_nt: TGTGCCAGCAGCTTGGACAGGGGCCCAGCGGGAGGTTTCAATGAGCAGTTCTTC

d_call: NA
clone_size: NA
v_call: TRBV2
j_call: TRBJ2-1
cdr3_aa: CASSEGWIGGNEQFF
cdr3_nt: TGTGCCAGCAGTGAAGGGTGGATTGGCGGCAATGAGCAGTTCTTC

d_call: TRBD2
clone_size: NA
v_call: TRBV20-1
j_call: TRBJ2-3
cdr3_aa: CSAMRESDTQYF
cdr3_nt: TGCAGTGCTATGCGGGAGTCCGATACGCAGTATTTT

d_call: NA
clone_size: NA
v_call: TRBV14
j_call: TRBJ2-2
cdr3_aa: CASSQGRSAGSTGELFF
cdr3_nt: TGTGCCAGCAGCCAAGGGAGGTCGGCAGGGAGCACCGGGGAGCTGTTTTTT

d_call: NA
clone_size: NA
v_call: TRBV4-1
j_call: TRBJ1-5
cdr3_aa: CASSHPSGVGFDQPQHF
cdr3_nt: TGCGCCAGCAGCCACCCTAGCGGGGTTGGCTTCGATCAGCCCCAGCATTTT

d_call: TRBD1
clone_size: few
v_call: TRBV6-1
j_call: TRBJ2-5
cdr3_aa: CASSALQGKETQYF
cdr3_nt: TGTGCCAGCAGTGCACTACAGGGGAAGGAGACCCAGTACTTC

d_call: NA
clone_size: NA
v_call: TRBV29-1
j_call: TRBJ1-3
cdr3_aa: CSVYGVSGNTIYF
cdr3_nt: TGCAGCGTTTACGGGGTCTCTGGAAACACCATATATTTT

d_call: NA
clone_size: NA
v_call: TRBV11-2
j_call: TRBJ2-5
cdr3_aa: CASSLAALDLETQYF
cdr3_nt: TGTGCCAGCAGCTTAGCGGCCCTGGACCTAGAGACCCAGTACTTC

d_call: NA
clone_size: NA
v_call: TRBV5-1
j_call: TRBJ1-3
cdr3_aa: CASSRGTETGNTIYF
cdr3_nt: TGCGCCAGCAGCCGGGGAACGGAAACTGGAAACACCATATATTTT

d_call: NA
clone_size: few
v_call: TRBV29-1
j_call: TRBJ2-5
cdr3_aa: CSVEGYTSPYETQYF
cdr3_nt: TGCAGCGTTGAAGGTTATACCAGCCCTTACGAGACCCAGTACTTC

d_call: NA
clone_size: NA
v_call: TRBV5-1
j_call: TRBJ2-1
cdr3_aa: CASSFSSSSRSEQFF
cdr3_nt: TGCGCCAGCAGCTTTTCTTCCAGTTCAAGAAGCGAGCAGTTCTTC

d_call: NA
clone_size: few
v_call: TRBV25-1
j_call: TRBJ1-4
cdr3_aa: CATQTVNNEKLFF
cdr3_nt: TGTGCCACCCAGACAGTCAACAATGAAAAACTGTTTTTT

d_call: TRBD1
clone_size: few
v_call: TRBV20-1
j_call: TRBJ1-1
cdr3_aa: CSAAGQAYTEAFF
cdr3_nt: TGCAGTGCTGCGGGACAGGCCTACACTGAAGCTTTCTTT

d_call: TRBD2
clone_size: NA
v_call: TRBV5-4
j_call: TRBJ2-7
cdr3_aa: CASSLAWTSGYEQYF
cdr3_nt: TGTGCCAGCAGCTTGGCCTGGACTAGCGGCTACGAGCAGTACTTC

d_call: NA
clone_size: few
v_call: TRBV5-8
j_call: TRBJ2-2
cdr3_aa: CASQDGVANTGELFF
cdr3_nt: TGTGCCAGCCAAGATGGGGTGGCGAACACCGGGGAGCTGTTTTTT

d_call: NA
clone_size: many
v_call: TRBV27
j_call: TRBJ1-2
cdr3_aa: CASSHKAGGFNYGYTF
cdr3_nt: TGTGCCAGCAGTCACAAAGCCGGCGGATTTAACTATGGCTACACCTTC

d_call: NA
clone_size: NA
v_call: TRBV4-1
j_call: TRBJ2-5
cdr3_aa: CASSRQLAAQETQYF
cdr3_nt: TGCGCCAGCAGCCGCCAACTAGCAGCTCAAGAGACCCAGTACTTC

d_call: TRBD1
clone_size: NA
v_call: TRBV3-1
j_call: TRBJ2-7
cdr3_aa: CASSDPGTGVWEQYF
cdr3_nt: TGTGCCAGCAGCGACCCGGGGACAGGGGTGTGGGAGCAGTACTTC

d_call: NA
clone_size: NA
v_call: TRBV5-5
j_call: TRBJ1-2
cdr3_aa: CASSFIERGYTF
cdr3_nt: TGTGCCAGCAGCTTTATCGAAAGGGGCTACACCTTC

d_call: NA
clone_size: NA
v_call: TRBV6-6
j_call: TRBJ2-2
cdr3_aa: CASRIRIGDTGELFF
cdr3_nt: TGTGCCAGCAGAATTCGAATTGGGGACACCGGGGAGCTGTTTTTT

d_call: TRBD2
clone_size: few
v_call: TRBV29-1
j_call: TRBJ2-5
cdr3_aa: CSVVVFGGRDEETQYF
cdr3_nt: TGCAGCGTTGTAGTCTTCGGCGGGAGGGATGAAGAGACCCAGTACTTC

d_call: TRBD2
clone_size: few
v_call: TRBV9
j_call: TRBJ2-1
cdr3_aa: CASSAPLDPPKGLAGESGDEQFF
cdr3_nt: TGTGCCAGCAGCGCCCCCTTGGACCCTCCGAAAGGACTAGCGGGAGAATCGGGAGATGAGCAGTTCTTC

d_call: NA
clone_size: NA
v_call: TRBV20-1
j_call: TRBJ1-2
cdr3_aa: CSARVAHRGWIYGYTF
cdr3_nt: TGCAGTGCTAGAGTGGCGCATCGGGGATGGATCTATGGCTACACCTTC

d_call: NA
clone_size: NA
v_call: TRBV27
j_call: TRBJ2-1
cdr3_aa: CASSSTAHNEQFF
cdr3_nt: TGTGCCAGCAGTTCGACAGCCCACAATGAGCAGTTCTTC

d_call: NA
clone_size: NA
v_call: TRBV11-2
j_call: TRBJ2-5
cdr3_aa: CASSLAKGPPQETQYF
cdr3_nt: TGTGCCAGCAGCTTAGCCAAAGGACCACCACAAGAGACCCAGTACTTC

d_call: TRBD1
clone_size: NA
v_call: TRBV24-1
j_call: TRBJ1-2
cdr3_aa: CATSGTGGTYGYTF
cdr3_nt: TGTGCCACCAGTGGGACAGGGGGCACCTATGGCTACACCTTC

d_call: NA
clone_size: NA
v_call: TRBV20-1
j_call: TRBJ2-3
cdr3_aa: CSARELAEVSGTQYF
cdr3_nt: TGCAGTGCTAGAGAATTAGCGGAGGTCTCGGGAACGCAGTATTTT

d_call: TRBD2
clone_size: few
v_call: TRBV4-2
j_call: TRBJ2-5
cdr3_aa: CASSQPTSRTSPQETQYF
cdr3_nt: TGTGCCAGCAGCCAACCTACTTCCAGGACTAGCCCCCAAGAGACCCAGTACTTC

d_call: TRBD2
clone_size: few
v_call: TRBV15
j_call: TRBJ2-5
cdr3_aa: CATSRVSSGTETQYF
cdr3_nt: TGTGCCACCAGCAGAGTATCCAGCGGGACAGAGACCCAGTACTTC